The next 18 T cell receptor beta chains were all read from a single sample in a study of tissue T cells after allogeneic stem cell transplantation (dated 2022 in TCRdb). The sample's time point label, in plain terms: mouse harvest day 7 after allogeneic transplant. Each mouse graft, delivered by tail vein injection, combined 10^6 splenic CD5+ T cells with 10^7 T-cell-depleted bone marrow cells. The library was generated by the immunoSEQ multiplex PCR assay. Here the immuneACCESS table is served through TCRdb, limited to in-frame sequences with V and J called. Missing clones are a known gap in these copies; in checked studies unresolved V genes cover under half, and the rest lacks a known reason. The sample table shows about 8,300 clones, and around half are seen once. The top ten constitute less than 7.5% of the sample. The sequenced sample was gut tissue. Source of these receptors: a female BALB/c mouse given C57BL/6 T cells with graft-versus-host disease after an allogeneic hematopoietic cell transplant.

This clone was recorded a few times. Mouse gene names apply. The CDR3 end lies 1 residue beyond the end of the read and is filled in from the germline J gene. This rearrangement joins TRBV3 to TRBJ2-7; 8 nucleotides agree with TRBD1. Trimming took 5 bases from V and 7 from J; bases not matched to a gene: 7. The germline gives CDR1 SNHLY, CDR2 FYNGKV (reference sequence). The CDR3 has 13 residues. The chain's CDR3 is CASSPGGAGEQYF. Incomplete CDR3 DNA: TGTGCCAGCAGCCCAGGGGGCGCGGGGGAACAGTAC.

This clone is large (0.1 to 1%). Mouse gene names and germline throughout. Read data end 1 residue before the CDR3 end; the end is taken from the germline J gene. The chain has TRBV12-2 and TRBJ2-5; no clear D. Trimming stripped 0 bases from V and 0 bases from J, with 9 bases between. The CDR3 covers 15 residues. CDR1 is SGHLS, CDR2 HYDKME, per germline. The part of the CDR3 DNA that was read is TGTGCCAGCTCTCTCGGGCAGGTTAACCAAGACACCCAGTAC. Its translation: CASSLGQVNQDTQY. The entire CDR3 reads CASSLGQVNQDTQYF.

Concerning this clone itself: Genes and germline come from the mouse. The read finishes 1 residue shy of the CDR3 end, and the germline J gene is used to complete it. This chain joins TRBV3 and TRBJ1-4, with TRBD1 as a possible D gene (6 bases). Germline V lookup: CDR1 SNHLY, CDR2 FYNGKV (reference sequence). The CDR3 is 15 residues long. Trimming shortened V by 5 bases and J by 0 bases, and 10 bases separated the two germline ends. CDR3 DNA (partial): TGTGCCAGCAGCCCCGGACAGTTTTCCAACGAAAGATTATTT. Translating it yields CASSPGQFSNERLF. The complete CDR3 protein is CASSPGQFSNERLFF.

This clone was observed a few times. The genes and germline here are from mouse. The missing CDR3 end, 1 residue past where the read stops, is filled in from the germline J gene. V gene TRBV4 combines with J gene TRBJ2-5; TRBD1 aligns across 8 bases. The CDR3 loop spans 13 amino acids. The junction had 2 bases not matched to a gene; V was cut back by 3 bases and J by 6 bases. CDR1 and CDR2 (germline): LGHDT, YNNKQL (reference sequence). This chain's CDR3 is CASSYDRGDTQYF. The covered CDR3 bases are TGTGCCAGCAGCTATGACAGGGGTGACACCCAGTAC.

In the case of this clone: Gene names and germline match the mouse. The read terminates 1 residue ahead of where the CDR3 ends, so the germline J gene completes it. The chain combines TRBV16 with TRBJ2-7; D is undetermined. This CDR3 contains 11 residues. V was pared by 0 bases and J by 7 bases, with 4 bases between. The germline gives CDR1 SGHSA, CDR2 FRNQAP. CDR3 amino acids: CASSLDGEQYF. The sequenced part of the CDR3 DNA is TGTGCAAGCAGCTTAGACGGGGAACAGTAC.

This clone counts as large (0.1 to 1%). All gene names here are mouse names. The read finishes 1 residue shy of the CDR3 end, and the germline J gene is used to complete it. This chain links TRBV26 with TRBJ2-7; D is perhaps TRBD1 (6 bases). The CDR3 runs to 14 residues. Germline lookup yields CDR1 KGHPV and CDR2 FQNQEV (reference sequence). Trimming removed 4 bases at V and 0 bases at J, with 10 bases between. The CDR3 bases that were read are TGTGCCAGCAGTCCCGGGACAAACTCCTATGAACAGTAC. Translating gives CASSPGTNSYEQY. Given in full, the CDR3 is CASSPGTNSYEQYF.

This clone has more than one count but fewer than ten. These gene names are mouse names. The CDR3 end lies 1 residue beyond the end of the read and is filled in from the germline J gene. This sequence joins TRBV3 and TRBJ1-5; TRBD1 agrees at 9 bases. CDR1 is SNHLY, CDR2 FYNGKV, per germline (reference sequence). The V segment lost 4 bases and the J segment 6 bases; nucleotides outside the gene matches: 4. The CDR3 runs to 14 residues. CDR3 bases read: TGTGCCAGCAGCTCGGGACAGGGAGGCCAGGCTCCGCTT. Protein sequence: CASSSGQGGQAPL. The CDR3 reads in full as CASSSGQGGQAPLF.

With regard to this clone: The gene names here belong to mouse. Read coverage stops 1 residue before the CDR3 terminus; the germline J gene supplies the remainder. The rearrangement uses TRBV23 and TRBJ2-1; the D call of TRBD2 is as the table states it, not checked on the DNA. Germline V gives CDR1 KGHTA, CDR2 FQNQQP. There are 14 residues in the CDR3. CDR3 region: CSSSRLANYAEQFF. The CDR3 bases that were read are TGCTCCAGCAGCCGACTGGCCAACTATGCTGAGCAGTTC.

Points on this clone: Any gene name here is a mouse gene name. The read ends 1 residue shy of where the CDR3 ends; the end is completed using the germline J gene. The rearrangement uses TRBV19 and TRBJ1-4, with D uncertain. Deletions cut 2 bases from V and 0 bases from J, with 5 bases between. This CDR3 region has 14 residues. Germline V gene data show CDR1 as FNHDT and CDR2 as SITEND (reference sequence). CDR3 loop: CASSIGFSNERLFF. The sequenced part of the CDR3 DNA is TGTGCCAGCAGTATCGGATTTTCCAACGAAAGATTATTT.

A remark on this clone: Gene names follow the mouse nomenclature. The sequenced CDR3 bases are TGTGCCAGCTCCCTTATTTCTGGAAATACGCTCTAT. This codes for CASSLISGNTLY. The entire CDR3 protein reads CASSLISGNTLYF. The rearrangement joins TRBV12-2 to TRBJ1-3; D is uncertain. The CDR3 goes on 1 residue after the read ends, and that part is filled in from the germline J gene. V lost 4 bases, J lost 0 bases, and 6 bases lay in between. The CDR3 is 13 residues long. Germline CDR1 SGHLS, CDR2 HYDKME.

A note on this clone: The genes and germline here are from mouse. From the germline J gene comes the end of the CDR3, since the read stops 1 residue before it. The chain carries TRBV1 and TRBJ2-7; the D gene is possibly TRBD1 (7 bases). CDR1 is NSQYPW, CDR2 LRSPGD, per germline (reference sequence). This CDR3 region has 14 residues. V lost 5 bases and J 0 bases, leaving 11 bases between the germline ends. This CDR3 reads CTCSQGGSSYEQYF. The sequenced part of the CDR3 DNA is TGCACCTGCAGTCAGGGGGGAAGCTCCTATGAACAGTAC.

This clone was seen a single time. The gene names given are mouse names. Read coverage stops 1 residue before the CDR3 terminus; the germline J gene supplies the remainder. The V call is TRBV23, the J call TRBJ1-2; the table's D call TRBD1 went unverified against the DNA. Germline V gene sequence: CDR1 KGHTA, CDR2 FQNQQP. There are 18 residues in the CDR3. The CDR3 DNA, read in part, is TGCTCCAGCAGTCAATCGACAGGGGGCGCCCCCTCAAACTCCGACTACACC. It encodes CSSSQSTGGAPSNSDYT. The whole CDR3 region reads CSSSQSTGGAPSNSDYTF. Variable domain in full (rest from reference TRBV23 and TRBJ1-2): DAAVTQKPRYLIKMKGQEAEMKCIPEKGHTAVFWYQQKQSKELKFLIYFQNQQPLDQIDMVKERFSAVCPSSSLCSLGIRTCEAEDSALYLCSSSQSTGGAPSNSDYTFGSGTRLLVI.

This clone rates as large. The gene names given are mouse names. Read data end 1 residue before the CDR3 end; the end is taken from the germline J gene. The V and J genes are TRBV29 and TRBJ2-1; possible D gene TRBD2, 5 bases. Per the germline V gene, CDR1 is MSHET and CDR2 is SYDVDS. The length of the CDR3 is 15 residues. V was clipped by 2 bases and J by 2 bases, with 10 bases between them. This CDR3 is CASSLGLGDYAEQFF. The sequenced CDR3 bases are TGTGCTAGCAGTTTAGGGCTGGGAGACTATGCTGAGCAGTTC.

This clone was detected a few times. Gene names refer to mouse genes. The sequenced fragment ends 1 residue before the CDR3 boundary, so the rest is inferred from the germline J gene. The chain carries TRBV16 and TRBJ2-5; no firm D call. The CDR3 covers 12 residues. Germline CDR1 SGHSA, CDR2 FRNQAP. The germline V and J ends were trimmed by 5 bases and 4 bases, with 7 bases remaining between them. CDR3 DNA (partial): TGTGCAAGCAGCCCCGAGGAAGACACCCAGTAC. Translation gives CASSPEEDTQY. The whole CDR3 is CASSPEEDTQYF.

A remark on this clone: Gene names and germline refer to mouse. The DNA ends 1 residue before the CDR3 does, and the rest of the CDR3 is filled in from the germline J gene. V is TRBV26 and J is TRBJ1-6, with no clear D. TRBJ1-6 qualifies as an ORF whose function is uncertain. This CDR3 has 14 amino acids. CDR1 KGHPV and CDR2 FQNQEV come from the germline V gene (reference sequence). V was clipped by 1 base and J by 4 bases, with 5 bases between them. Incomplete CDR3 DNA: TGTGCCAGCAGTCTGTACCAGTATAATTCGCCCCTCTAC. Translation gives CASSLYQYNSPLY. In full, the CDR3 reads CASSLYQYNSPLYF.

On this clone itself: All gene names here are mouse names. Read data end 1 residue before the CDR3 end; the end is taken from the germline J gene. The chain has TRBV31 and TRBJ2-7; 8 nucleotides agree with TRBD2. Trimming took 0 bases from V and 4 from J; bases not matched to a gene: 5. Looked up from germline, CDR1 is GKSSPN and CDR2 is SITVG. CDR3 length: 14 residues. The CDR3 bases that were read are TGTGCCTGGAGTCTAGAGCTGGGGGGTTATGAACAGTAC. It codes for CAWSLELGGYEQY. The whole CDR3 sequence reads CAWSLELGGYEQYF.

Turning to this clone: Gene labels here are mouse ones. With the read ending 1 residue before the CDR3 end, the germline J gene is used to fill in that end. The chain combines TRBV3 with TRBJ1-1, with D perhaps TRBD1 (6 bases). The CDR3 is made up of 14 amino acids. Germline CDR1 reads SNHLY; CDR2 reads FYNGKV (reference sequence). Trimming left V 5 bases short and J 0 bases short, with 10 bases between. The CDR3 protein is CASSAGHANTEVFF. The DNA read from the CDR3 is TGTGCCAGCAGCGCGGGACACGCAAACACAGAAGTCTTC.

This clone appeared once. The genes are named according to mouse. Read data end 1 residue before the CDR3 end; the end is taken from the germline J gene. The chain couples TRBV3 to TRBJ2-3, with TRBD1 identical over 10 bases. The CDR3 has 14 amino acids. Germline V gene lookup returns CDR1 SNHLY and CDR2 FYNGKV (reference sequence). V trimming: 5 bases; J trimming: 2 bases; junction bases outside the gene matches: 1. The CDR3 bases that were read are TGTGCCAGCAGCGGACAGGGGGTTGCAGAAACGCTGTAT. It specifies CASSGQGVAETLY. The entire CDR3 protein is CASSGQGVAETLYF.